The clone carrying this T cell receptor beta chain was seen only a few times. This sample stems from a study of human T cells and chemical hapten exposure. TCRdb used MiXCR to reprocess the RACE reads, holding one entry per CDR3 protein. The table lists around 69,000 distinct CDR3 sequences, about 8.5% of them singletons. Stated time point: patch test 2, 6 weeks after DPC sensitization. The treatment here: therapeutic diphenylcyclopropenone sensitization with weekly scalp DPC. The CDR3 spans 17 residues. The V and J ends lost 7 bases and 0 bases respectively, with 20 bases between them. Germline CDR1 SNHLY, CDR2 FYNNEI.

This clonotype was sampled from a woman in her fifties or sixties with alopecia areata. Some clones in this sample may be carry-over from other donors' samples. The sequences come from whole blood, collected in connection with sensitization to the hapten diphenylcyclopropenone (DPC). V is TRBV2 and J is TRBJ2-3; D is undetermined. The CDR3 reads CASKLRGSRPSTDTQYF. The CDR3 DNA sequence: TGTGCCAGCAAGTTAAGAGGCAGCCGACCTAGCACAGATACGCAGTATTTT.